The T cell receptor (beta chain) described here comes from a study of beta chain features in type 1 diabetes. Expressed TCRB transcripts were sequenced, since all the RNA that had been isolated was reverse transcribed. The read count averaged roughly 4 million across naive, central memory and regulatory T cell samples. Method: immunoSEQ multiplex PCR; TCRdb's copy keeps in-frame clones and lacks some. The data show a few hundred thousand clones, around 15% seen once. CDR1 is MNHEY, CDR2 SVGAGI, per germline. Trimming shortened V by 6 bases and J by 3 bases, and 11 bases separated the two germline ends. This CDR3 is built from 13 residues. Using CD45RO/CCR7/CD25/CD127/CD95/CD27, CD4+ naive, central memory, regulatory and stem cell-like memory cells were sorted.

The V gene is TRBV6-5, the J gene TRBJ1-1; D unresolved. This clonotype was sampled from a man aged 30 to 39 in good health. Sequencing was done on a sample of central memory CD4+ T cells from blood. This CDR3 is CASRGRAHTEAFF. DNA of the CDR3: TGTGCCAGCAGGGGGAGGGCTCACACTGAAGCTTTCTTT.